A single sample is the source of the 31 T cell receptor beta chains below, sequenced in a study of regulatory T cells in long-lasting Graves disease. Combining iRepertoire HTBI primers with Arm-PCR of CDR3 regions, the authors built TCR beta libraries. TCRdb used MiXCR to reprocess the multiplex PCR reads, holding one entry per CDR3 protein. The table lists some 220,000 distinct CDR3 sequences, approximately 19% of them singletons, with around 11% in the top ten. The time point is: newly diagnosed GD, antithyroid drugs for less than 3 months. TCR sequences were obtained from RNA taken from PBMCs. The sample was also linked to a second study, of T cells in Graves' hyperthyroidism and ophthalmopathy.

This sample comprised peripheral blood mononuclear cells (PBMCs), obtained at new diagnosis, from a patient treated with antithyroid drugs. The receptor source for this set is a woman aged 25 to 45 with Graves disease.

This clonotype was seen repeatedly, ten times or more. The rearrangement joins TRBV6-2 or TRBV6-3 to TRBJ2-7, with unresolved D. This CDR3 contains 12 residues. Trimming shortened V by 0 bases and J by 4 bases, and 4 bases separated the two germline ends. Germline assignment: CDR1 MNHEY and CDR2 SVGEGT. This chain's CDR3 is CASSYSQYEQYF. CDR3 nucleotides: TGTGCCAGCAGTTACTCGCAGTACGAGCAGTACTTC.

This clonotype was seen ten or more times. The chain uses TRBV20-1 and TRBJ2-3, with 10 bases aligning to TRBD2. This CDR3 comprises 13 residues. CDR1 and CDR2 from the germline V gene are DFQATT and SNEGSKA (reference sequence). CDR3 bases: TGCAGCTTTAGCGGGGGGAGCACAGATACGCAGTATTTT. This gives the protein CSFSGGSTDTQYF.

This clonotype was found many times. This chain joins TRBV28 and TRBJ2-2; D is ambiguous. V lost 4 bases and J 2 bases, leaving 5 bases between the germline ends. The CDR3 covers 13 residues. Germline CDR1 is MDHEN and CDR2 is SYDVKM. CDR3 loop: CASSYSNTGELFF. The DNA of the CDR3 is TGTGCCAGCAGTTATTCAAACACCGGGGAGCTGTTTTTT.

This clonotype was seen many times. As DNA, the CDR3 is TGCAGCGTTACCAGTCCTCCCTGGGAGACCCAGTACTTC. Its translation is CSVTSPPWETQYF. The V and J genes are TRBV29-1 and TRBJ2-5, with unresolved D. V lost 5 bases, J lost 5 bases, and 15 bases lay in between. Germline V CDR1 and CDR2: SQVTM, ANQGSEA. The CDR3 totals 13 residues.

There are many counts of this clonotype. CDR3 sequence: CASGLIGVPYNEQFF. DNA for the CDR3: TGTGCTAGTGGTTTGATAGGGGTCCCCTACAATGAGCAGTTCTTC. The V gene is TRBV12-5, the J gene TRBJ2-1, with D perhaps TRBD1 (5 bases). The CDR3 is 15 residues long. The V end lost 2 bases, the J end lost 2 bases, and 10 bases lay between the germline ends. Germline assignment: CDR1 LGHNT and CDR2 FRNRAP.

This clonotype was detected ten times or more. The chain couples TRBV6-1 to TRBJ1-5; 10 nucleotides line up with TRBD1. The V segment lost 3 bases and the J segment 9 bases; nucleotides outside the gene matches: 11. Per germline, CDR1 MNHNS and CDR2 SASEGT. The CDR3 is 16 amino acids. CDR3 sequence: CASSEVVGQGKRPQHF. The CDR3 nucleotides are TGTGCCAGCAGTGAGGTGGTGGGACAGGGGAAGCGGCCCCAGCATTTT.

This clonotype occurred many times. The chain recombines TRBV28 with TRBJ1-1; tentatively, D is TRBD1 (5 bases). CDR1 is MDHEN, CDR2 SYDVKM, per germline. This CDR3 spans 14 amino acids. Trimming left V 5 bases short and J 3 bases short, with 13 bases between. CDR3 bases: TGTGCCAGCAGTCTGCGGCAGGGCGACACTGAAGCTTTCTTT. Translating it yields CASSLRQGDTEAFF.

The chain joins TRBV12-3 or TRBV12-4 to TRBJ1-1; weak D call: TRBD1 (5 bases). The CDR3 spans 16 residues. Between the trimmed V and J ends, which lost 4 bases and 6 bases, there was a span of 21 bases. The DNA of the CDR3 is TGTGCCAGCAGTTCGGGCGGGGTAGGGGTAGGGGCTGAAGCTTTCTTT. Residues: CASSSGGVGVGAEAFF.

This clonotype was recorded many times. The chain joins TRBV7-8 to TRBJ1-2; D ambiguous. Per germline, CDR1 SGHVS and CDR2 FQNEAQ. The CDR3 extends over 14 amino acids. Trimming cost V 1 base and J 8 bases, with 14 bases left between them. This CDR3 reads CASSLGPFAGGYTF. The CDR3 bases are TGTGCCAGCAGCTTAGGCCCATTTGCGGGGGGCTACACCTTC.

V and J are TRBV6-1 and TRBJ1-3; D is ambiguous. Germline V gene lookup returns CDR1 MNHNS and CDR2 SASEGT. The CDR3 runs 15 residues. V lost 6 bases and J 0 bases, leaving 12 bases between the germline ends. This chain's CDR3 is CASRADGYSGNTIYF. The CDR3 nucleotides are TGTGCCAGCAGGGCAGACGGGTACTCTGGAAACACCATATATTTT.

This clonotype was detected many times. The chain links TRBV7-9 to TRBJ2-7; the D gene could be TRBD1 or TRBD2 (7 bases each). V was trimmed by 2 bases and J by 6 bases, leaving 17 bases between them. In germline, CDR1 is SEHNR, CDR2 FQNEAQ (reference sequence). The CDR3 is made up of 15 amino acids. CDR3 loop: CASSLSGTEVGEQYF. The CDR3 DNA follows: TGTGCCAGCAGCTTAAGCGGGACAGAGGTCGGCGAGCAGTACTTC. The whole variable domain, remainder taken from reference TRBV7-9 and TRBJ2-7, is DTGVSQNPRHKITKRGQNVTFRCDPISEHNRLYWYRQTLGQGPEFLTYFQNEAQLEKSRLLSDRFSAERPKGSFSTLEIQRTEQGDSAMYLCASSLSGTEVGEQYFGPGTRLTVT.

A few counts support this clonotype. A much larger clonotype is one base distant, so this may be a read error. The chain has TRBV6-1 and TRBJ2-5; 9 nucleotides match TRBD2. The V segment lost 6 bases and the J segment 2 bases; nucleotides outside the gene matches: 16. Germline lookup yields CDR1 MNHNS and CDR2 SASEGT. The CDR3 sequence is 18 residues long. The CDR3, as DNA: TGTGCCAGCAGACCATTTAGCGGGAGCCTTGAGGGGCAAGAGACCCAGTACTTC. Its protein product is CASRPFSGSLEGQETQYF.

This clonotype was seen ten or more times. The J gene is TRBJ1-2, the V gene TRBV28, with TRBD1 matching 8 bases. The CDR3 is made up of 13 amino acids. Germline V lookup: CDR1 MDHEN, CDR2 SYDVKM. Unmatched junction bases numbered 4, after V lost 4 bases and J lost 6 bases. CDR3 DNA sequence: TGTGCCAGCAGTTGGACAGGGTTTGATGGCTACACCTTC. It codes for CASSWTGFDGYTF.

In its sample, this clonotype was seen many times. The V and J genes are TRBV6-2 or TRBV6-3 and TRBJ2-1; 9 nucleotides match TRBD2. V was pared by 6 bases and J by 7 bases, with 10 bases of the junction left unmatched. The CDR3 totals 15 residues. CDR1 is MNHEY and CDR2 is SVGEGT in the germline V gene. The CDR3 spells CASRRAGGLQNEQFF. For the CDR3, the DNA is TGTGCCAGCAGGAGAGCGGGAGGTCTCCAAAATGAGCAGTTCTTC.

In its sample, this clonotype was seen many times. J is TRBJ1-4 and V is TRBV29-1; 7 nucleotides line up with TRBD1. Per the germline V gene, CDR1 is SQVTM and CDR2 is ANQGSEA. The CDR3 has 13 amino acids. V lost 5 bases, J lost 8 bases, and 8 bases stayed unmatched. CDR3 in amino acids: CSVLVQGGEKLFF. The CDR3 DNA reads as TGCAGCGTTTTGGTGCAGGGGGGAGAAAAACTGTTTTTT. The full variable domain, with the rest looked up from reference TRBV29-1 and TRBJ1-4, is SAVISQKPSRDICQRGTSLTIQCQVDSQVTMMFWYRQQPGQSLTLIATANQGSEATYESGFVIDKFPISRPNLTFSTLTVSNMSPEDSSIYLCSVLVQGGEKLFFGSGTQLSVL.

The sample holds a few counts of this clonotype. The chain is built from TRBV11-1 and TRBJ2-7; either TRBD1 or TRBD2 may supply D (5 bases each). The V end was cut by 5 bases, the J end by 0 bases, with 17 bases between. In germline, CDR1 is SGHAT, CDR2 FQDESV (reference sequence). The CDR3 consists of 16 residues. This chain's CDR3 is CASSTQGRTSSYEQYF. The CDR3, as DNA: TGTGCCAGCAGCACCCAGGGACGGACGAGCTCCTACGAGCAGTACTTC.

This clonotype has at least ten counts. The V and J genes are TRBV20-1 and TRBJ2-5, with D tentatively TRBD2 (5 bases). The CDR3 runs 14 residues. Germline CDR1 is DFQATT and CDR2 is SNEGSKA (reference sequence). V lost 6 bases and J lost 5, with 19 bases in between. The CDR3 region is CSAKVREGSETQYF. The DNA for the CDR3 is TGCAGTGCCAAGGTCCGGGAAGGGTCGGAGACCCAGTACTTC.

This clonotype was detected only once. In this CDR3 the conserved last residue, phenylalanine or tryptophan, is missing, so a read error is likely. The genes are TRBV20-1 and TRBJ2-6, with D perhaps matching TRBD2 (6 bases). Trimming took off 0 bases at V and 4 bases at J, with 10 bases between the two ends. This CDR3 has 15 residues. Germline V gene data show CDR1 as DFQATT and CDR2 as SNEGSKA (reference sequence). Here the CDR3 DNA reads TGCAGTGCTAGAGATATGGGGAGGGGGGCCAACGTCCTGACTCTC. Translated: CSARDMGRGANVLTL.

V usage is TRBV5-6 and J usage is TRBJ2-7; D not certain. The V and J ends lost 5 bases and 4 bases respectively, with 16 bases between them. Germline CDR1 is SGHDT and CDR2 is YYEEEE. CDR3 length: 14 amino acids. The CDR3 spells CASRPDNRLYEQYF. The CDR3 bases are TGTGCCAGCAGACCCGACAACCGCCTTTACGAGCAGTACTTC.

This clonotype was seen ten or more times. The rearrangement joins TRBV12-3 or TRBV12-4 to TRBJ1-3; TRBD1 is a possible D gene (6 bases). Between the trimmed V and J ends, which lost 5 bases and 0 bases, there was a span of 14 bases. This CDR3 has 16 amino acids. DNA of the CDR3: TGTGCCAGCAGTCAGCTGACGGGACACTCTGGAAACACCATATATTTT. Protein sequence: CASSQLTGHSGNTIYF.

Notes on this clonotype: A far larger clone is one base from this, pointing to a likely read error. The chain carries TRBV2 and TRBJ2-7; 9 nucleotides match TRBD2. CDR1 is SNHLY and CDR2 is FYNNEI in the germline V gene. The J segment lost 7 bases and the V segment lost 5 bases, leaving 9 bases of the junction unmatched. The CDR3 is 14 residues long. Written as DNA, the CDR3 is TGTGCCAGCAGTCCGGGCGGGAGGGCTAGTGAGCAGTACTTC. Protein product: CASSPGGRASEQYF.

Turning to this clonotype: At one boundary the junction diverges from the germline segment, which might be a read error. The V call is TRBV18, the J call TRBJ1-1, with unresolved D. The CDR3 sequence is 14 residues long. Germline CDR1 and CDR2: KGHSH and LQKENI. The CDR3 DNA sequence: TGTGCCAGCTCACCAGGCCCGTTGAACATTGAAGCTTTCTTT. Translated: CASSPGPLNIEAFF.

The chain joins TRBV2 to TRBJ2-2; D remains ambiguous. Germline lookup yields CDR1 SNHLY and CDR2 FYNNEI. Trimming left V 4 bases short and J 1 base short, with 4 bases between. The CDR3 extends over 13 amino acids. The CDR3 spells CASSGENTGELFF. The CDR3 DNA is TGTGCCAGCAGTGGTGAGAACACCGGGGAGCTGTTTTTT. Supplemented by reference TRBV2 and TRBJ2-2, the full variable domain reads EPEVTQTPSHQVTQMGQEVILRCVPISNHLYFYWYRQILGQKVEFLVSFYNNEISEKSEIFDDQFSVERPDGSNFTLKIRSTKLEDSAMYFCASSGENTGELFFGEGSRLTVL.

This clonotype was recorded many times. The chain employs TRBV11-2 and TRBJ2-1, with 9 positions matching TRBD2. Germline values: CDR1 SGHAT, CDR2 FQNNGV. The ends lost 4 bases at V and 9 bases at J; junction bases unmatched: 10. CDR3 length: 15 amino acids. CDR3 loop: CASSSVAGVYTEQFF. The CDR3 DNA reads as TGTGCCAGCAGCTCCGTAGCGGGAGTGTATACTGAGCAGTTCTTC.

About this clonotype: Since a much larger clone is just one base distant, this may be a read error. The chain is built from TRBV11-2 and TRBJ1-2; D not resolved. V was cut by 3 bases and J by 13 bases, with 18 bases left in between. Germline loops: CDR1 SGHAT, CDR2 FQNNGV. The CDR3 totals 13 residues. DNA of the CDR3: TGTGCCAGCAGCTTCCGCTCTAACTATGGCCGCACCTTC. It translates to CASSFRSNYGRTF.

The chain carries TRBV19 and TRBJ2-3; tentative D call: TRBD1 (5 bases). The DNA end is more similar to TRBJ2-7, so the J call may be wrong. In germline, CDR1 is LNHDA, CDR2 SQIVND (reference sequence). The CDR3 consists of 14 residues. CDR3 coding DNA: TGTGCCAGTGCTAAAGGGGCCACCCCTGACGAGCAGTACTTC. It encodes CASAKGATPDEQYF.

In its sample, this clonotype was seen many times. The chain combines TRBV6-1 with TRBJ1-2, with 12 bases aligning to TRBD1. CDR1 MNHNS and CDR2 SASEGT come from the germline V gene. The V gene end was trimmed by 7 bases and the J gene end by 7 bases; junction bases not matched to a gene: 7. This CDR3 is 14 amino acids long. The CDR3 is CASKGPGQGAGYTF. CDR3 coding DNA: TGTGCCAGCAAAGGACCGGGACAGGGGGCTGGCTACACCTTC.

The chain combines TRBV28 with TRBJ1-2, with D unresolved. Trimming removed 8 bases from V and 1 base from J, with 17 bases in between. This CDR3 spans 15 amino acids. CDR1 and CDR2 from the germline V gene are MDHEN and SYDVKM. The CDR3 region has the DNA TGTGCCAGCGCCTTGACCGAATTCCTTAACTATGGCTACACCTTC. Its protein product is CASALTEFLNYGYTF.

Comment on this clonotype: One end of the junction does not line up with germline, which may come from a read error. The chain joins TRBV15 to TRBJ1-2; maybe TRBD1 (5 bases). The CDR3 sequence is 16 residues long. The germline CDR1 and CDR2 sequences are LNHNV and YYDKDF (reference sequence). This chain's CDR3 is CATSRDTAGTNYDYTF. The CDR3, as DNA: TGTGCCACCAGCAGAGATACGGCAGGGACCAACTATGACTACACCTTC. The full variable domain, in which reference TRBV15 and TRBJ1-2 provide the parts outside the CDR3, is DAMVIQNPRYQVTQFGKPVTLSCSQTLNHNVMYWYQQKSSQAPKLLFHYYDKDFNNEADTPDNFQSRRPNTSFCFLDIRSPGLGDTAMYLCATSRDTAGTNYDYTFGSGTRLTVV.

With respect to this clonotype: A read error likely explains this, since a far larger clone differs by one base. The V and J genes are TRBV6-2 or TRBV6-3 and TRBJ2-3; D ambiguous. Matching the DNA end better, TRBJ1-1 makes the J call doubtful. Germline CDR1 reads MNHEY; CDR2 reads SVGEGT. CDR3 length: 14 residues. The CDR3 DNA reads TGTGCCAGCAGTGAAGCCGATACGATCACTGAAGCTTTCTTT. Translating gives CASSEADTITEAFF.

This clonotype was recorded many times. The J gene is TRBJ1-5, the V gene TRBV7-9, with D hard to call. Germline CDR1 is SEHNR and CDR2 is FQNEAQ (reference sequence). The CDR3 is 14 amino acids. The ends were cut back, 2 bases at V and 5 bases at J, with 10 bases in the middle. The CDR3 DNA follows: TGTGCCAGCAGCTTAACGGGGTTAGATCAGCCCCAGCATTTT. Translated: CASSLTGLDQPQHF.